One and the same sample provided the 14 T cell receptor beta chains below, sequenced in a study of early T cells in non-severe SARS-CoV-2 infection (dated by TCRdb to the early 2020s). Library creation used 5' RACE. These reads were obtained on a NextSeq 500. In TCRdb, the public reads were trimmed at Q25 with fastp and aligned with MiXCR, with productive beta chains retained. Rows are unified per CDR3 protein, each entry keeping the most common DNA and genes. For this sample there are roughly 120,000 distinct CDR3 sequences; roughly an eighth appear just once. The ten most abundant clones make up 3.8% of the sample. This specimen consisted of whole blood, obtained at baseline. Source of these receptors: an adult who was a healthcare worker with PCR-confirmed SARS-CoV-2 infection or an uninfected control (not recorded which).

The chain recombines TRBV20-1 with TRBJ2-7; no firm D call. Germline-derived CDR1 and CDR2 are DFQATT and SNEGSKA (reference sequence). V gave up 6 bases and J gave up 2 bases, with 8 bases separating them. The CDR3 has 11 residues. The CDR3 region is CSAADPYEQYF. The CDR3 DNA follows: TGCAGTGCCGCAGACCCCTACGAGCAGTACTTC.

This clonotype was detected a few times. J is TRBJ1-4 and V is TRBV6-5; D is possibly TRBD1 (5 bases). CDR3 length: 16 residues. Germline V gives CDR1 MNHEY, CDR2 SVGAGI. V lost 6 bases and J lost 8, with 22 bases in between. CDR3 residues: CASRPRAGLVDEKLFF. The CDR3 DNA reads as TGTGCCAGCAGACCCCGCGCGGGGCTGGTAGACGAAAAACTGTTTTTT.

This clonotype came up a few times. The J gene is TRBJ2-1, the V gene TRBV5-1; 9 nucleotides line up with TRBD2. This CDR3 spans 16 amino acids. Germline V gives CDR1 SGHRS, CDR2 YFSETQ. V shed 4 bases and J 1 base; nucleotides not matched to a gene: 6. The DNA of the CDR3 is TGCGCCAGCAGCACCACTAGCGGGTCGTCCTACAATGAGCAGTTCTTC. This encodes CASSTTSGSSYNEQFF.

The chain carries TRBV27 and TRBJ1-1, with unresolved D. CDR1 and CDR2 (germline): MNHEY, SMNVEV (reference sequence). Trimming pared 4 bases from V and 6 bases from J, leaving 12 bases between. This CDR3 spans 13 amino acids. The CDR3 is CASSSGVGSEAFF. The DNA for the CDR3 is TGTGCCAGCAGTTCAGGAGTCGGGTCTGAAGCTTTCTTT.

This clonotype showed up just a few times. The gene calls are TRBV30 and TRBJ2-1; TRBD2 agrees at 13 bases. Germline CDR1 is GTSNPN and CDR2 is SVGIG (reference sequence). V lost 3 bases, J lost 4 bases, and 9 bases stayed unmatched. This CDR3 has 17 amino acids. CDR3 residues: CAWSDLGTSGIYNEQFF. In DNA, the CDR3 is TGTGCCTGGAGCGATCTTGGGACTAGCGGGATATACAATGAGCAGTTCTTC.

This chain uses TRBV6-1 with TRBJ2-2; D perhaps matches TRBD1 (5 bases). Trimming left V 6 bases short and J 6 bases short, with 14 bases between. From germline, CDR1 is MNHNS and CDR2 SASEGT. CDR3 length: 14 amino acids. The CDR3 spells CASSTDRTSGELFF. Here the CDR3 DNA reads TGTGCCAGCAGCACCGACAGAACCTCCGGGGAGCTGTTTTTT.

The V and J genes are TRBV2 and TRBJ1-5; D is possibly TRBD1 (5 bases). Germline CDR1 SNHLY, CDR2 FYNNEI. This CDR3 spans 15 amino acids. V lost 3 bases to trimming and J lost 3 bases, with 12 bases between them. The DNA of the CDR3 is TGTGCCAGCAGTGAGACAGTCCTAGCCAATCAGCCCCAGCATTTT. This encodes CASSETVLANQPQHF.

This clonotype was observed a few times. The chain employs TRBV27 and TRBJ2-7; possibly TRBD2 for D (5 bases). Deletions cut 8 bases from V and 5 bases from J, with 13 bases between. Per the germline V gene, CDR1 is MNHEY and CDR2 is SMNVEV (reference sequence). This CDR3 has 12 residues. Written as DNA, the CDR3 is TGTGCCAGCGGGAGTATACTCCACGAGCAGTACTTC. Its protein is CASGSILHEQYF.

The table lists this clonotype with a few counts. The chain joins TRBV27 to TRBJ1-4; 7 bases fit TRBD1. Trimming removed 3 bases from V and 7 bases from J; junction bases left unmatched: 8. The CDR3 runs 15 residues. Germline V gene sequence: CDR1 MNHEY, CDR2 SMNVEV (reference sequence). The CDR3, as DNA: TGTGCCAGCAGTTTCTATACAGGGGAGGTTGAAAAACTGTTTTTT. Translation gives CASSFYTGEVEKLFF.

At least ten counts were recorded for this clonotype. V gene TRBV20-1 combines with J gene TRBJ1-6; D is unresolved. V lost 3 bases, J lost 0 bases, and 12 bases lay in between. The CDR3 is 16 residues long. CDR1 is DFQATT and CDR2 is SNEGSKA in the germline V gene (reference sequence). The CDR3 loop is CSASETGSSYNSPLHF. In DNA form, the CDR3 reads TGCAGTGCTAGTGAAACGGGGAGCTCCTATAATTCACCCCTCCACTTT.

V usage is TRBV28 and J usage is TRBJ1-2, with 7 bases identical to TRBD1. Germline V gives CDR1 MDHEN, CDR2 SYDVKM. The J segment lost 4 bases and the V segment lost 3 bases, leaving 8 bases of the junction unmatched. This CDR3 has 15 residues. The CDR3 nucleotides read TGTGCCAGCAGTTTGCCAACAGGGGCCCCCTATGGCTACACCTTC. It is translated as CASSLPTGAPYGYTF.

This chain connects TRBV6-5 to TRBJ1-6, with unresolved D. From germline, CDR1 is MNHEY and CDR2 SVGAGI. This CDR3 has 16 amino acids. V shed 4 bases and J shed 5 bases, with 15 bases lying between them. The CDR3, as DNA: TGTGCCAGCAGTTCCGACACGCCTGTCCATAATTCACCCCTCCACTTT. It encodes CASSSDTPVHNSPLHF.

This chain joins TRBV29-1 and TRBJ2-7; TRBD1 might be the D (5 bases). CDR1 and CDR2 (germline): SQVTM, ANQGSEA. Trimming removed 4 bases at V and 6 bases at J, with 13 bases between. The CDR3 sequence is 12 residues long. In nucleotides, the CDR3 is TGCAGCGTTGTTCAGGGTGGGGTCGAGCAGTACTTC. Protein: CSVVQGGVEQYF.

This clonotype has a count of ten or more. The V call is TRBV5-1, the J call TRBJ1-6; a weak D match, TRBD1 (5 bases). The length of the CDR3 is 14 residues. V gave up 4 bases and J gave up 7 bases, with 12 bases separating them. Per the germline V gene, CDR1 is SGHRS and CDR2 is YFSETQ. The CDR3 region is CASSVVWGNSPLHF. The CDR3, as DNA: TGCGCCAGCAGCGTGGTCTGGGGGAATTCACCCCTCCACTTT. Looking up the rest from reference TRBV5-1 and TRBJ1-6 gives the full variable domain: KAGVTQTPRYLIKTRGQQVTLSCSPISGHRSVSWYQQTPGQGLQFLFEYFSETQRNKGNFPGRFSGRQFSNSRSEMNVSTLELGDSALYLCASSVVWGNSPLHFGNGTRLTVT.